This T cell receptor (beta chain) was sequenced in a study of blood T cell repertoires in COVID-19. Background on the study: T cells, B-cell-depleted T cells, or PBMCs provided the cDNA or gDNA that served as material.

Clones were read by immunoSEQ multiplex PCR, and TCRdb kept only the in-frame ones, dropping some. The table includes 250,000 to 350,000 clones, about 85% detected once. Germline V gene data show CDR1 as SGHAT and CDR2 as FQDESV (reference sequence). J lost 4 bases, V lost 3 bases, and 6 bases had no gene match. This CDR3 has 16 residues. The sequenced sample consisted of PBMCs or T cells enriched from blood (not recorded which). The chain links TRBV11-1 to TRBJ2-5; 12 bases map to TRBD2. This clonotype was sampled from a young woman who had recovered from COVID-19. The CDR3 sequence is CASSLLAGGLGETQYF. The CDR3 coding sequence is TGTGCCAGCAGCTTGCTAGCGGGGGGGCTCGGAGAGACCCAGTACTTC.